Sequencing of this TCR beta chain was carried out in a study of shared clonotypes between healthy human individuals. For the study at large: There were three CD4 naive, three CD4 memory, two CD8 naive and one CD8 memory plates per donor.

Findings and caveats of the study: Around 5% of naive CD4 clonotypes were shared across a handful of donors. Among the subsets, naive ones generally showed larger estimated richness than memory ones.

CD45RO-negative, CCR7-positively selected cells formed the naive CD8 fraction, excluding terminally differentiated effector memory CD45RA+ cells. Splitting of each subset's genomic DNA was done evenly across several immunoSEQ plates. This table comes from immunoSEQ multiplex PCR, and its TCRdb copy is limited to in-frame clones, with some not included. This sample has 2 million to 2.5 million clones; 85% to 95% occur once, and the top ten carry about 1.8%. Germline V CDR1 and CDR2: LNHDA, SQIVND (reference sequence). Trimming shortened V by 3 bases and J by 1 base, and 6 bases separated the two germline ends. The CDR3 runs to 13 residues. Concerning this clone: Antigen unknown. Other DNA sequences in the same sample also yield this CDR3.

Material: naive CD8+ T cells from PBMCs. The receptor was derived from a young man in good health. Some clones in this sample may be carry-over from other donors' samples. The gene calls are TRBV19 and TRBJ1-1, with D unresolved. DNA of the CDR3: TGTGCCAGTAGTATTTCACCGAACACTGAAGCTTTCTTT. This gives the protein CASSISPNTEAFF.